These T cell receptor beta chains were read from a single sample in a study of cytomegalovirus exposure and HLA in healthy donors. Sequencing used immunoSEQ multiplex PCR; TCRdb keeps in-frame clones, though not all of them. The repertoire holds 110,000 or so clones, with around 70% as singletons. The sequenced sample consisted of PBMCs. The receptors here all came from a woman aged 50 to 60 in good health and CMV-seropositive. Both conserved end residues are part of each CDR3. The D gene is left open where the match is weak. Not every row has a clone size; where given, it reads once, few, many or a size class.

abundance,v_gene,j_gene,d_gene,CDR3nt,CDR3aa
-,TRBV6-1,TRBJ2-5,TRBD1,TGTGCCAGCAGTAGCGGACAGGGGGGGGAGACCCAGTACTTC,CASSSGQGGETQYF
-,TRBV9,TRBJ2-3,TRBD2,TGTGCCAGCAGCGTAGTGCAAGCGGGAGGAACTAATACGCAGTATTTT,CASSVVQAGGTNTQYF
few,TRBV28,TRBJ2-7,-,TGTGCCAGCATCAGCAGGCAGCCTTCCTACGAGCAGTACTTC,CASISRQPSYEQYF
-,TRBV7-9,TRBJ2-2,TRBD1,TGTGCCAGCAGCTCGTCGGACAGGGGGAACACCGGGGAGCTGTTTTTT,CASSSSDRGNTGELFF
-,TRBV13,TRBJ1-1,-,TGTGCCAGCAGCTTACCTCAGTCGAACACTGAAGCTTTCTTT,CASSLPQSNTEAFF
-,TRBV27,TRBJ2-3,TRBD1,TGTGCCAGCAGCAGACAGGGACCGCGCCCAGATACGCAGTATTTT,CASSRQGPRPDTQYF
-,TRBV9,TRBJ1-4,TRBD1,TGTGCCAGCAGCGCGGGACAGGGTTTCGATGGTGAAAAACTGTTTTTT,CASSAGQGFDGEKLFF
-,TRBV27,TRBJ2-5,TRBD2,TGTGCCAGCAGCCTAGGGGGGGCGGGGGGGCGTCGCCGAGAGACCCAGTACTTC,CASSLGGAGGRRRETQYF
-,TRBV10-1,TRBJ1-5,-,TGCGCCAGCAGTGAGTCGAGTAGCAATCAGCCCCAGCATTTT,CASSESSSNQPQHF
-,TRBV19,TRBJ1-4,-,TGTGCCAGTAGTGTATCCCCCGCGGGGGCAAGTAATGAAAAACTGTTTTTT,CASSVSPAGASNEKLFF
few,TRBV19,TRBJ1-1,TRBD1,TGTGCCAGTAGTACCGGACAGGACTATGAAGCTTTCTTT,CASSTGQDYEAFF
few,TRBV6-5,TRBJ2-7,-,TGTGCCAGCAGTTACTTGCCTGGAGGCGAGCAGTACTTC,CASSYLPGGEQYF
-,TRBV7-2,TRBJ2-1,-,TGTGCCAGCAGCTTGGAAGGGAGGACCTACAATGAGCAGTTCTTC,CASSLEGRTYNEQFF
-,TRBV5-4,TRBJ1-4,TRBD1,TGTGCCAGCAGTTCGACAGGGGGGGGAGGAACTGGTAATGAAAAACTGTTTTTT,CASSSTGGGGTGNEKLFF
once,TRBV7-9,TRBJ1-2,-,TGTGCCAGTAGATACAACTATGGCTACACCTTC,CASRYNYGYTF
-,TRBV6-1,TRBJ2-7,-,TGTGCCAGCAGTGAAGTTCCTCATTCCGCTAGACAGCAGTACTTC,CASSEVPHSARQQYF
-,TRBV2,TRBJ1-5,TRBD1,TGTGCCAGCAGTAAAACAGGGGGCGCATATGGCAATCAGCCCCAGCATTTT,CASSKTGGAYGNQPQHF
-,TRBV6-6,TRBJ1-6,TRBD1,TGTGCCAGCAGTAATCAGGGGGCTACGGGTTCACCCCTCCACTTT,CASSNQGATGSPLHF
-,TRBV6-5,TRBJ1-1,-,TGTGCCAGCAGTATGTCCGGTACTGAAGCTTTCTTT,CASSMSGTEAFF
-,TRBV19,TRBJ2-7,TRBD1,TGTGCCAGTAGTACGGGACAGACCTACGAGCAGTACTTC,CASSTGQTYEQYF
few,TRBV18,TRBJ2-7,-,TGTGCCAGCTCATCTGGGGGCACGAGGGAGCAGTACTTC,CASSSGGTREQYF
-,TRBV6-1,TRBJ1-6,TRBD1,TGTGCCAGCCTAGGACAGGGCTATAATTCACCCCTCCACTTT,CASLGQGYNSPLHF
-,TRBV9,TRBJ2-3,TRBD2,TGTGCCAGCAGCGGTAGCGGGGGGTACACAGATACGCAGTATTTT,CASSGSGGYTDTQYF
-,TRBV29-1,TRBJ2-7,-,TGCAGCGTTGCCTACAGGCCCAGCGAGCAGTACTTC,CSVAYRPSEQYF
-,TRBV6-1,TRBJ1-2,-,TGTGCCAGCAGTGAAGATCCAAGAGCTAACTATGGCTACACCTTC,CASSEDPRANYGYTF
few,TRBV7-8,TRBJ1-5,-,TGTGCCAGCAGCCCGCACGGTCAGCCCCAGCATTTT,CASSPHGQPQHF
-,TRBV19,TRBJ2-2,-,TGTGCCAGTAGTATGGGTCTAGCCAGGTCCGGGGAGCTGTTTTTT,CASSMGLARSGELFF
-,TRBV4-1,TRBJ1-2,TRBD1,TGCGCCAGCAGCCAAGGACAGGGGGGGTTGAACTATGGCTACACCTTC,CASSQGQGGLNYGYTF
-,TRBV18,TRBJ1-2,TRBD1,TGTGCCAGCTCACCCGACAGGGGGCGGGATGGCTACACCTTC,CASSPDRGRDGYTF
-,TRBV5-1,TRBJ1-2,-,TGCGCCAGCAGCATCTCCCCTGCTAACTATGGCTACACCTTC,CASSISPANYGYTF
-,TRBV6-6,TRBJ1-4,-,TGTGCCAGCCGCCCCAGGGGCTCTAATGAAAAACTGTTTTTT,CASRPRGSNEKLFF
once,TRBV28,TRBJ2-3,TRBD2,TGTGCCAGCAGGGGAGCGGGAGTGACAGATACGCAGTATTTT,CASRGAGVTDTQYF
-,TRBV29-1,TRBJ1-2,-,TGCAGCGTGACCCCAGCGACAGTGGGCTATGGCTACACCTTC,CSVTPATVGYGYTF
-,TRBV5-4,TRBJ2-5,-,TGTGCCAGCAGCTTCAGCTTCGGACAGCAAGAGACCCAGTACTTC,CASSFSFGQQETQYF
-,TRBV18,TRBJ2-7,TRBD2,TGTGCCAGCTCCCAGCAGGAGGTAGCGGGTCTAACCTACGAGCAGTACTTC,CASSQQEVAGLTYEQYF
-,TRBV19,TRBJ1-2,-,TGTGCCAGTAGACAGGGCGGCTATGGCTACACCTTC,CASRQGGYGYTF
-,TRBV25-1,TRBJ2-3,TRBD1,TGTGCCAGCAGTGAATCTGGGACAGGGTTTTACACAGATACGCAGTATTTT,CASSESGTGFYTDTQYF
-,TRBV29-1,TRBJ2-1,-,TGCAGCGTTGAGCTCGCAGGAGGGATCCTTGGGAATGAGCAGTTCTTC,CSVELAGGILGNEQFF
-,TRBV5-1,TRBJ1-2,-,TGCGCCAGCAGCCACCTCGCCGGGGGGGAAGATGGCTACACCTTC,CASSHLAGGEDGYTF
-,TRBV6-4,TRBJ2-1,TRBD2,TGTGCCAGCAGCCGACTAGCGGGAGCGATGGTAGAGCAGTTCTTC,CASSRLAGAMVEQFF
few,TRBV6-5,TRBJ2-1,TRBD2,TGTGCCAGCAGTACTAGGACTAGCGGATACAATGAGCAGTTCTTC,CASSTRTSGYNEQFF
-,TRBV5-1,TRBJ1-1,-,TGCGCCAGCAGCTCAGGGGTCATGAACACTGAAGCTTTCTTT,CASSSGVMNTEAFF
-,TRBV2,TRBJ2-1,TRBD1,TGTGCCAGGGACAGGGGGAACAATGAGCAGTTCTTC,CARDRGNNEQFF
-,TRBV10-3,TRBJ1-2,TRBD1,TGTGCCATCAGTGAGGCGGACAGGGGGCAAAACTATGGCTACACCTTC,CAISEADRGQNYGYTF
large,TRBV5-1,TRBJ1-1,-,TGCGCCAGCAGCTTACTCAGGGAAACGAACACTGAAGCTTTCTTT,CASSLLRETNTEAFF
-,TRBV30,TRBJ1-1,TRBD1,TGTGCCTGGGACAGGGAATTGGGAGCTTTCTTT,CAWDRELGAFF
few,TRBV6-5,TRBJ1-4,TRBD1,TGTGCCAGCAGAGGGACAGGGGAAAGTGAAAAACTGTTTTTT,CASRGTGESEKLFF
few,TRBV5-1,TRBJ1-6,TRBD1,TGCGCCAGCAGCCCCGAGCCAACAGGGGGCTATTCACCCCTCCACTTT,CASSPEPTGGYSPLHF
few,TRBV5-1,TRBJ2-1,-,TGCGCCAGCAGCCCACCGAGCTCCTACAATGAGCAGTTCTTC,CASSPPSSYNEQFF
-,TRBV2,TRBJ2-6,-,TGTGCCGGCGGGACAGATGTATCTGGGGCCAACGTCCTGACTTTC,CAGGTDVSGANVLTF
-,TRBV5-1,TRBJ1-4,-,TGCGCCAGCAGCCCAACCTCCGGGATGCCGGGTGAAAAACTGTTTTTT,CASSPTSGMPGEKLFF
once,TRBV9,TRBJ2-1,TRBD2,TGTGCCAGCAGCGTAGAGGGACTAGTCTTCAATGAGCAGTTCTTC,CASSVEGLVFNEQFF